This T cell receptor (beta chain) was profiled in a study of OX40 agonist ivuxolimab in advanced cancers. Libraries were prepared by immunoSEQ multiplex PCR; TCRdb keeps only in-frame clonotypes and omits some of them. Of 65,000 to 80,000 clones listed, about 90% are singletons. V was clipped by 5 bases and J by 6 bases, with 16 bases between them. Germline lookup yields CDR1 MNHEY and CDR2 SMNVEV (reference sequence). The CDR3 has 14 residues. The chain is built from TRBV27 and TRBJ1-1; D may be TRBD1 (5 bases). The material sequenced was CD4+ or CD8+ T cells sorted from blood, taken in a trial of the OX40 agonist ivuxolimab. This clonotype originated in an adult with an advanced solid tumor such as melanoma, head and neck, liver or kidney cancer. The CDR3 DNA follows: TGTGCCAGCAGTCCGACGGGGGGACGGGCTGAAGCTTTCTTT. Translation gives CASSPTGGRAEAFF.